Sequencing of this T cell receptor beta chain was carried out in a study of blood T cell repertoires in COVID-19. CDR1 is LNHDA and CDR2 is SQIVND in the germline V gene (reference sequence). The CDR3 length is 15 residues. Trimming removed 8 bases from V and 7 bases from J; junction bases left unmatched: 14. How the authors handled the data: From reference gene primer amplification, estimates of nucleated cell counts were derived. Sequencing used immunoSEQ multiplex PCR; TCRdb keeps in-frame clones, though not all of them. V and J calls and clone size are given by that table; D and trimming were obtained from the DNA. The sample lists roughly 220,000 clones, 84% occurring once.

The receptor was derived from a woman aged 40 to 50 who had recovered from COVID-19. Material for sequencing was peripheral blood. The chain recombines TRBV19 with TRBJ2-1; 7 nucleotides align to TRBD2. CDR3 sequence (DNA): TGTGCCAGTCAGACTAGCAGGTCTTTTTGGAATGAGCAGTTCTTC. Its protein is CASQTSRSFWNEQFF.